This T cell receptor beta chain is from a study of long-term antiretroviral therapy in people with HIV. Study outcomes and limitations: Blood was collected between the mid-2000s and the late 2010s, possibly under older ART regimens. Clones with expansion before ART led the repertoire at all time points.

Each donor provided at least one pre-ART PBMC sample and at least two post-ART PBMC samples. As concerns this clone: Its antigen is not identified.

It was version v3.0 of the immunoSEQ assay that was run at survey level. Using immunoSEQ multiplex PCR, the repertoire was profiled, and TCRdb retains in-frame clones only, with some absent. Among 20,000 to 25,000 clones listed, around four fifths were seen once. Germline assignment: CDR1 SGHKS and CDR2 YYEKEE (reference sequence). V lost 4 bases to trimming and J lost 0 bases, with 11 bases between them. CDR3 size: 15 residues. Specimen: unsorted PBMCs, collected 4 years after starting antiretroviral therapy. This chain links TRBV5-5 with TRBJ1-5; D is undetermined. This clonotype was obtained from a man between 18 and 35 years old with HIV. For the CDR3, the DNA is TGTGCCAGCAGCGCACTACTTTATAGCAATCAGCCCCAGCATTTT. Amino acid sequence: CASSALLYSNQPQHF.